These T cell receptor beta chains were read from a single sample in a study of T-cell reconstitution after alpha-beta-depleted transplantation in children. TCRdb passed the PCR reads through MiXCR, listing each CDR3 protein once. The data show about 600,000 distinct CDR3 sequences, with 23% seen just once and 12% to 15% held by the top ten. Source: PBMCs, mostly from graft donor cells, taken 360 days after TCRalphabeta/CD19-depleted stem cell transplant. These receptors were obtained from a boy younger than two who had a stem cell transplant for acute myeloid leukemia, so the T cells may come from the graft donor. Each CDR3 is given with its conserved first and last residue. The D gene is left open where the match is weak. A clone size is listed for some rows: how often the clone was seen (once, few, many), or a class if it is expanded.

CSVRQGNTGELFF	TGCAGCGTTAGACAGGGGAACACCGGGGAGCTGTTTTTT	-	TRBJ2-2	TRBD1	TRBV29-1	13
CASSVYRGPYEQYF	TGTGCCAGCTCGGTGTACAGGGGGCCCTACGAGCAGTACTTC	many	TRBJ2-7	TRBD1	TRBV6-5	14
CAISQGAWGGPPYNEQFF	TGTGCCATCTCCCAAGGGGCGTGGGGGGGACCCCCCTACAATGAGCAGTTCTTC	-	TRBJ2-1	TRBD2	TRBV12-3/TRBV12-4	18
CASSQGVAGEQEQFF	TGCGCCAGCAGCCAAGGGGTAGCGGGGGAACAAGAGCAGTTCTTC	-	TRBJ2-1	TRBD2	TRBV4-3	15
CASSPPAGGNGANVLTF	TGTGCCAGCAGTCCCCCGGCAGGGGGCAATGGGGCCAACGTCCTGACTTTC	-	TRBJ2-6	TRBD1	TRBV12-3/TRBV12-4	17
CSVERAVNTEAFF	TGCAGCGTTGAACGGGCGGTGAACACTGAAGCTTTCTTT	-	TRBJ1-1	-	TRBV29-1	13
CASSLYSEETQYF	TGTGCCAGCAGTTTATATTCCGAAGAGACCCAGTACTTC	-	TRBJ2-5	-	TRBV27	13
CASSPQGQPSYSYNEQFF	TGCGCCAGCAGCCCGCAAGGACAGCCGTCTTACTCCTACAATGAGCAGTTCTTC	-	TRBJ2-1	-	TRBV5-1	18
CASSQVTGKTGELFF	TGTGCCAGCAGCCAAGTGACAGGGAAAACCGGGGAGCTGTTTTTT	-	TRBJ2-2	TRBD1	TRBV3-1	15
CASSYSHREGTEAFF	TGTGCCAGCAGTTACTCCCACAGGGAGGGAACTGAAGCTTTCTTT	-	TRBJ1-1	-	TRBV6-5	15
CSARAYGRTQTQYF	TGCAGTGCTAGAGCCTACGGAAGGACGCAGACCCAGTACTTC	few	TRBJ2-5	-	TRBV20-1	14
CSPAGLRTNEQFF	TGCAGTCCTGCGGGCCTTCGGACCAATGAGCAGTTCTTC	few	TRBJ2-1	-	TRBV20-1	13
CASSYASGALYNEQFF	TGTGCCAGCAGTTACGCCAGCGGGGCCCTTTACAATGAGCAGTTCTTC	few	TRBJ2-1	TRBD2	TRBV6-5	16
CATRGTTDTQYF	TGTGCCACGCGGGGAACCACAGATACGCAGTATTTT	-	TRBJ2-3	-	TRBV15	12
CASDRGEAGANVLTF	TGTGCTAGTGACAGGGGGGAGGCTGGGGCCAACGTCCTGACTTTC	-	TRBJ2-6	TRBD1	TRBV12-5	15
CASSPPMASIQYF	TGTGCCAGCTCACCACCCATGGCGAGCATTCAGTACTTC	many	TRBJ2-4	-	TRBV18	13
CASSLVNSGANVLTF	TGTGCCAGCAGTTTAGTCAACTCTGGGGCCAACGTCCTGACTTTC	many	TRBJ2-6	-	TRBV27	15
CASSYRVENQPQHF	TGTGCCAGCAGTTACAGGGTCGAGAATCAGCCCCAGCATTTT	-	TRBJ1-5	-	TRBV12-3/TRBV12-4	14
CASSGGGLTTDTQYF	TGCGCCAGCAGCGGAGGGGGTCTTACCACAGATACGCAGTATTTT	-	TRBJ2-3	-	TRBV5-1	15
CASSRGRGRETQYF	TGTGCCAGCAGTCGAGGACGGGGTAGGGAGACCCAGTACTTC	-	TRBJ2-5	-	TRBV6-2/TRBV6-3	14
CSVGSLMRVQETQYF	TGCAGCGTTGGGAGTTTGATGAGGGTCCAAGAGACCCAGTACTTC	few	TRBJ2-5	-	TRBV29-1	15
CSAEAHPLNSNQPQHF	TGCAGTGCGGAAGCTCACCCCCTAAATAGCAATCAGCCCCAGCATTTT	-	TRBJ1-5	-	TRBV20-1	16
CASSLVRTSTFTDTQYF	TGTGCCAGCAGCTTAGTGCGGACTAGCACCTTTACAGATACGCAGTATTTT	-	TRBJ2-3	TRBD2	TRBV7-8	17
CASSLALGTGGYEQYF	TGTGCCAGCAGTTTAGCCCTAGGGACAGGGGGGTACGAGCAGTACTTC	-	TRBJ2-7	TRBD1	TRBV28	16
CSASWGRKTQYF	TGCAGTGCTAGTTGGGGTCGGAAGACCCAGTACTTC	many	TRBJ2-5	-	TRBV20-1	12
CSASDGTSLLDTQYF	TGCAGTGCTAGTGACGGGACTAGCTTATTGGATACGCAGTATTTT	few	TRBJ2-3	TRBD2	TRBV20-1	15
CASSYTYRDQPQHF	TGTGCCAGCAGTTACACCTACAGGGATCAGCCCCAGCATTTT	-	TRBJ1-5	-	TRBV6-5	14
CAISAEWGLNTDTQYF	TGTGCCATCAGTGCGGAGTGGGGGCTAAACACAGATACGCAGTATTTT	once	TRBJ2-3	-	TRBV10-3	16
CASSLDTSYNEQFF	TGTGCCAGCAGTTTGGACACCTCCTACAATGAGCAGTTCTTC	many	TRBJ2-1	-	TRBV27	14
CASSSYRDSPQDTQYF	TGTGCCAGCAGCTCATACCGGGACAGTCCACAAGATACGCAGTATTTT	-	TRBJ2-3	TRBD1	TRBV7-9	16
CASTNGQVGTTGELFF	TGTGCCAGCACAAACGGACAGGTGGGCACCACCGGGGAGCTGTTTTTT	few	TRBJ2-2	TRBD1	TRBV27	16
CASRESTISTGGLMNTEAFF	TGTGCCAGCAGGGAATCCACGATTTCGACAGGTGGTCTCATGAACACTGAAGCTTTCTTT	many	TRBJ1-1	-	TRBV28	20
CASSHEPSGGLSYEQYF	TGCGCCAGCAGCCACGAACCTAGCGGGGGATTATCCTACGAGCAGTACTTC	-	TRBJ2-7	TRBD2	TRBV4-3	17
CASSCALTQGKVGETQYF	TGTGCCAGCAGTTGCGCCTTAACGCAGGGGAAGGTCGGCGAGACCCAGTACTTC	-	TRBJ2-5	-	TRBV21-1	18